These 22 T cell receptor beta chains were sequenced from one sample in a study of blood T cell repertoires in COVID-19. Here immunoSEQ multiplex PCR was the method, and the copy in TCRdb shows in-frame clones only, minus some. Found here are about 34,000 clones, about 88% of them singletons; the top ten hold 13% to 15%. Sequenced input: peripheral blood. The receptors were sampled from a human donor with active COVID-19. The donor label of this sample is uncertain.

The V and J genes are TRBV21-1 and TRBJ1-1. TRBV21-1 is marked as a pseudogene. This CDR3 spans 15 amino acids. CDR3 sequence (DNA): TGTGCCAGCAGCAAAGGTGGCGGCATGAACACTGAAGCTTTCTTT. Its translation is CASSKGGGMNTEAFF.

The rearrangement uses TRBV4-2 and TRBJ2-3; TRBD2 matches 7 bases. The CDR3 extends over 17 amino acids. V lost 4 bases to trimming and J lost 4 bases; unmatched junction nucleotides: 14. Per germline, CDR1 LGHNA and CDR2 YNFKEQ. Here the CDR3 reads CASSRDPGGGRADTQYF. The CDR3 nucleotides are TGTGCCAGCAGCCGGGACCCAGGCGGGGGTAGGGCAGATACGCAGTATTTT.

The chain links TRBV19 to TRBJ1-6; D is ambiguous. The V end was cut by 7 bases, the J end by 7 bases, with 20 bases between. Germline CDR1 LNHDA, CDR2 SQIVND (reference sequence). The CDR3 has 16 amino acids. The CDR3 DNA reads TGTGCCAGTAATCTTCGTTTGGGCCTGATGAATTCACCCCTCCACTTT. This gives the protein CASNLRLGLMNSPLHF.

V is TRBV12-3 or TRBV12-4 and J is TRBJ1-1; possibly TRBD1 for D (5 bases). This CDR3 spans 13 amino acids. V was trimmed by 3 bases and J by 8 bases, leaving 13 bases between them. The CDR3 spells CASSFKVGGEAFF. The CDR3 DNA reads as TGTGCCAGCAGTTTTAAGGTTGGGGGGGAAGCTTTCTTT.

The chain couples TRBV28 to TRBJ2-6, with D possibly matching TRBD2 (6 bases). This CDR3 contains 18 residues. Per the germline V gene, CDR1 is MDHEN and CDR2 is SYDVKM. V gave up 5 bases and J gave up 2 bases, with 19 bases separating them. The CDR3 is CASSGRRGGGAGANVLTF. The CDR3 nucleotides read TGTGCCAGCAGTGGGCGGCGGGGTGGAGGGGCTGGGGCCAACGTCCTGACTTTC.

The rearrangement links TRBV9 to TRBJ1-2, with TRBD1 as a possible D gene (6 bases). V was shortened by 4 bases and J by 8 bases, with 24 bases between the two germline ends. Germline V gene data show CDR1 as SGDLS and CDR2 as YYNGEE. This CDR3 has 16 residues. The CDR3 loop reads CASSQTDTTGLSGYTF. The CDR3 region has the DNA TGTGCCAGCAGCCAAACCGACACAACAGGGTTGTCGGGCTACACCTTC.

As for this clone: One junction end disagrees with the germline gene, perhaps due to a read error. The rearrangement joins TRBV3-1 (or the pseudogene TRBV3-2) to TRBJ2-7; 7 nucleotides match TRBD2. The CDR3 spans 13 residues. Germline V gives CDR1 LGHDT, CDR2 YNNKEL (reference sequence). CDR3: CASSRDYSHEQYF. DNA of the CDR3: TGTGCCAGCAGTCGGGACTACTCCCACGAGCAGTACTTC.

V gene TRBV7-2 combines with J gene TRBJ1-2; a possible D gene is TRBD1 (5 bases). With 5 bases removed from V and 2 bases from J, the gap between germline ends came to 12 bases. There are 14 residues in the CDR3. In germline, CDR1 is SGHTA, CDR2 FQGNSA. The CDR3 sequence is CASSPDTYNYGYTF. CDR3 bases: TGTGCCAGCAGCCCGGACACGTACAACTATGGCTACACCTTC.

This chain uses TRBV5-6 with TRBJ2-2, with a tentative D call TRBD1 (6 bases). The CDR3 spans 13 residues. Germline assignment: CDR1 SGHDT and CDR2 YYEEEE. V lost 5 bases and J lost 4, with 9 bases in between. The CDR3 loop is CASSTGSTGELFF. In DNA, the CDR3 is TGTGCCAGCAGTACAGGGAGCACCGGGGAGCTGTTTTTT.

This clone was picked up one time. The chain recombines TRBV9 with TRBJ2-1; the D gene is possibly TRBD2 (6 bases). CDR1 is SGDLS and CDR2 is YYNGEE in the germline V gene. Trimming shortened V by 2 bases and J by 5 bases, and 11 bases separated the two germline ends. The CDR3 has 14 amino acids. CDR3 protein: CASSVLGGDNEQFF. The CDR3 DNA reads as TGTGCCAGCAGCGTGTTGGGGGGTGACAATGAGCAGTTCTTC.

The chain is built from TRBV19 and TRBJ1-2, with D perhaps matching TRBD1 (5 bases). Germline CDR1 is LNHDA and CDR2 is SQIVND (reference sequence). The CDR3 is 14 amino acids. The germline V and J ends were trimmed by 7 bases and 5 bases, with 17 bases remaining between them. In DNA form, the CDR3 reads TGTGCCAGTACGAGTAGCGGGGGGAATTATGGCTACACCTTC. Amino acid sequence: CASTSSGGNYGYTF.

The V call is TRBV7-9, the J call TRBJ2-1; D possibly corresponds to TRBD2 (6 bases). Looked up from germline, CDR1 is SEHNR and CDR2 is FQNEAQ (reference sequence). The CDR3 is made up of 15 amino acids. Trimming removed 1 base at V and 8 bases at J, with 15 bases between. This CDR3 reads CASSLGDFLADEQFF. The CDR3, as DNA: TGTGCCAGCAGCTTAGGGGACTTTCTGGCCGATGAGCAGTTCTTC.

Here the CDR3 reads CASNPGLAGRETQYF. The CDR3 DNA is TGCGCCAGCAACCCGGGACTAGCGGGGAGAGAGACCCAGTACTTC. The rearrangement links TRBV10-1 to TRBJ2-5; 13 bases match TRBD2. V dropped 7 bases and J dropped 4; count of bases not matched to a gene: 6. Germline CDR1 and CDR2: WNHNN and SYGVQD (reference sequence). The CDR3 extends over 15 amino acids.

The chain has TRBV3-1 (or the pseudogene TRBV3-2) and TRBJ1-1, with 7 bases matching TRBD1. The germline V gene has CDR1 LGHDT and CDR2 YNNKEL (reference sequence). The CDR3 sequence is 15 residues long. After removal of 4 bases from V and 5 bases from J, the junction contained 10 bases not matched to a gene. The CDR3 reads CASSLIMTGNTEAFF. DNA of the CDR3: TGTGCCAGCAGCCTCATAATGACAGGGAATACTGAAGCTTTCTTT.

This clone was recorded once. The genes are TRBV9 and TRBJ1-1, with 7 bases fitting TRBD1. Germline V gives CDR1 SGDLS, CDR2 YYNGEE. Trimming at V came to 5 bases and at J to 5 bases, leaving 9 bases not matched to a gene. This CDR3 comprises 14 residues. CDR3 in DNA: TGTGCCAGCAGTCCGGACAGGCGAGGGACTGAAGCTTTCTTT. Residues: CASSPDRRGTEAFF.

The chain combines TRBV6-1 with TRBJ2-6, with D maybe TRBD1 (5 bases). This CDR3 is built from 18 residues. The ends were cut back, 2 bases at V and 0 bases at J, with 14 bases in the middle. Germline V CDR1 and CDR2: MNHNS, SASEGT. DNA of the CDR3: TGTGCCAGCAGTGAAATGGGTCAGGGCCTCTCTGGGGCCAACGTCCTGACTTTC. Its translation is CASSEMGQGLSGANVLTF.

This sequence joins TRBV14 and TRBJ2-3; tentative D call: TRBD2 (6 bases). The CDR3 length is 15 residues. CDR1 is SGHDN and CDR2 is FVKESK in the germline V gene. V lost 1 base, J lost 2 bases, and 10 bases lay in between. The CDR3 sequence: CASSQVPSATDTQYF. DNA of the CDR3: TGTGCCAGCAGCCAAGTACCTAGCGCCACAGATACGCAGTATTTT.

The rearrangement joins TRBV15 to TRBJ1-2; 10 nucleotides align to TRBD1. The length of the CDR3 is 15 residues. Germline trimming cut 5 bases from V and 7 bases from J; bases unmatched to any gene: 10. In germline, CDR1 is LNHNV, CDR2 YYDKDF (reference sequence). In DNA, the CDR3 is TGTGCCACCAGCGGAACACAGGGGACAGGGGTTGGCTACACCTTC. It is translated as CATSGTQGTGVGYTF.

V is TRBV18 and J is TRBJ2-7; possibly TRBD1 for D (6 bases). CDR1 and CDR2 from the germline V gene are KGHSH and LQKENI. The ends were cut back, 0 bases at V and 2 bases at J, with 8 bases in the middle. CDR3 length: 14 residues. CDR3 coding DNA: TGTGCCAGCTCACCACCCGGGACACCCTACGAGCAGTACTTC. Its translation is CASSPPGTPYEQYF.

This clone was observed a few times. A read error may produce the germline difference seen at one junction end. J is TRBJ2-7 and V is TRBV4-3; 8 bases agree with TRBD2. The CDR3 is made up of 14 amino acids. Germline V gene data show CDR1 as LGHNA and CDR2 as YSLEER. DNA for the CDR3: TGCGCCAGCAGCCAAGATCGGGAGGGAGGATACCTTAACTTC. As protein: CASSQDREGGYLNF.

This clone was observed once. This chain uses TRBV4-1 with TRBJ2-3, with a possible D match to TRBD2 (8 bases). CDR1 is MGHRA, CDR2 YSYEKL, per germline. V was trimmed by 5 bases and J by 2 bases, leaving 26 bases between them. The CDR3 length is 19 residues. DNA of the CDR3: TGCGCCAGCAGCACCCCTCGCCCAGGGGGTAGCGGGGACACAGATACGCAGTATTTT. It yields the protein CASSTPRPGGSGDTDTQYF.

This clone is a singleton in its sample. CDR3 residues: CASSPGLTTNTEAFF. The CDR3 nucleotides are TGTGCCAGCTCACCGGGACTGACGACGAACACTGAAGCTTTCTTT. The chain links TRBV18 to TRBJ1-1; a possible D gene is TRBD1 (5 bases). Trimming pared 3 bases from V and 1 base from J, leaving 12 bases between. The CDR3 has 15 residues. Per the germline V gene, CDR1 is KGHSH and CDR2 is LQKENI.